This T cell receptor (beta chain) appears in the sequencing data of a study of identifying expanded T cells in peripheral blood. Study-wide points: Across healthy donors, higher total template counts meant significantly greater approximately two-week count variance. Technical replicates showed around 1.2 changed clones; roughly two weeks 15 to 20; four weeks 19.

The CDR3 is 12 amino acids. Germline values: CDR1 SNHLY, CDR2 FYNNEI. Measured with immunoSEQ multiplex PCR; TCRdb has only the in-frame clones, and not every one. The sample consists of some 75,000 clones, 85% to 90% of them appearing once. Comments on this clone: Its antigen is unidentified.

No infections or other immune events were documented during collection. This clonotype originated in a person between 18 and 75 years old in good health. Sample: blood. The chain recombines TRBV2 with TRBJ2-1; D possibly matches TRBD1 or TRBD2 (5 bases each). CDR3 bases: TGTTGCGCGTGGGGGTCGAACAATGAGCAGTTCTTC. This sequence encodes CCAWGSNNEQFF. The full variable domain, in which reference TRBV2 and TRBJ2-1 provide the parts outside the CDR3, is EPEVTQTPSHQVTQMGQEVILRCVPISNHLYFYWYRQILGQKVEFLVSFYNNEISEKSEIFDDQFSVERPDGSNFTLKIRSTKLEDSAMYFCCAWGSNNEQFFGPGTRLTVL.